Below, 28 T cell receptor beta chains from the same sample are listed, as sequenced in a study of patients and donors after allogeneic stem cell transplantation. TCRdb re-derived calls from the RT-PCR reads in MiXCR, one entry per CDR3 protein. Among about 410,000 distinct CDR3 sequences listed, 16% were seen once. Sequencing was carried out using blood, either unsorted or a sorted T cell fraction (not recorded which). These receptors originate from a human donor who was either an allogeneic HSCT recipient or a stem cell or donor lymphocyte infusion donor (not recorded which). It is not recorded whose cells these are; they may come from a transplant donor.

This clonotype has at least ten counts. One end of the junction varies from germline; a read error may be responsible. The V call is TRBV5-1, the J call TRBJ2-3, with D possibly matching TRBD1 (5 bases). Per the germline V gene, CDR1 is SGHRS and CDR2 is YFSETQ. CDR3 size: 14 residues. The CDR3 DNA follows: TGTGCCAGCAGTCTAGGGGCTAGCACAGATACGCAGTATTTT. This sequence encodes CASSLGASTDTQYF.

The chain joins TRBV21-1 to TRBJ2-5; the table assigns TRBD1, which was not confirmed against the DNA. TRBV21-1 is flagged as a pseudogene. The CDR3 contains 14 residues. CDR3 protein: CASNPDMVGETQYF. The CDR3 DNA is TGTGCCAGCAACCCGGATATGGTCGGGGAGACCCAGTACTTC.

The chain combines TRBV6-1 with TRBJ1-2; no clear D. This CDR3 comprises 13 residues. Germline V lookup: CDR1 MNHNS, CDR2 SASEGT. V lost 6 bases, J lost 5 bases, and 13 bases lay in between. The CDR3 reads CASSRSWLYGYTF. CDR3 nucleotide sequence: TGTGCCAGCAGCCGAAGCTGGTTGTATGGCTACACCTTC.

This clonotype was recorded a few times. The rearrangement joins TRBV3-1 to TRBJ1-5, with D hard to call. The ends were cut back, 6 bases at V and 1 base at J, with 13 bases in the middle. The CDR3 has 15 residues. Looked up from germline, CDR1 is LGHDT and CDR2 is YNNKEL (reference sequence). Here the CDR3 DNA reads TGTGCCAGCAGGGCCGGTAGTGTGAGCAATCAGCCCCAGCATTTT. Translation: CASRAGSVSNQPQHF.

This clonotype was seen a few times. V gene TRBV7-9 combines with J gene TRBJ2-1; TRBD2 matches 9 bases. Germline V gene lookup returns CDR1 SEHNR and CDR2 FQNEAQ (reference sequence). The junction had 8 bases not matched to a gene; V was cut back by 1 base and J by 4 bases. CDR3 size: 17 residues. CDR3 DNA sequence: TGTGCCAGCAGCTTAGTGGTAGCGGGAGCCCAATACAATGAGCAGTTCTTC. It is translated as CASSLVVAGAQYNEQFF.

V and J are TRBV4-1 and TRBJ2-7; D may be TRBD1 (6 bases). Deletions cut 3 bases from V and 0 bases from J, with 12 bases between. This CDR3 is 15 amino acids long. Germline CDR1 is MGHRA and CDR2 is YSYEKL. The DNA of the CDR3 is TGCGCCAGCAGCCAGAAGGACAGTACCTCCTACGAGCAGTACTTC. Its protein is CASSQKDSTSYEQYF.

This clonotype was counted at least ten times. The chain couples TRBV11-2 to TRBJ2-1; D is possibly TRBD2 (7 bases). The V gene's germline CDR1 is SGHAT and CDR2 FQNNGV. The CDR3 runs 16 residues. Trimming took off 0 bases at V and 5 bases at J, with 14 bases between the two ends. CDR3 region: CASSLEGRGANNEQFF. As DNA, the CDR3 is TGTGCCAGCAGCTTAGAAGGGAGGGGGGCGAACAATGAGCAGTTCTTC.

The chain carries TRBV4-1 and TRBJ2-1; perhaps TRBD2 as D (5 bases). This CDR3 contains 14 residues. Germline lookup yields CDR1 MGHRA and CDR2 YSYEKL. V shed 5 bases and J shed 6 bases, with 14 bases lying between them. CDR3 amino acids: CASSKGSPFNEQFF. Written as DNA, the CDR3 is TGCGCCAGCAGCAAAGGGAGCCCTTTCAATGAGCAGTTCTTC.

V is TRBV24-1 and J is TRBJ2-1, with TRBD2 matching 9 bases. The J segment lost 3 bases and the V segment lost 9 bases, leaving 5 bases of the junction unmatched. The CDR3 is made up of 14 amino acids. CDR1 KGHDR and CDR2 SFDVKD come from the germline V gene. CDR3 residues: CATSRLADYNEQFF. The CDR3 DNA is TGTGCCACCTCCCGACTAGCGGACTACAATGAGCAGTTCTTC.

This clonotype was detected only a few times. The J gene is TRBJ2-7, the V gene TRBV10-3, with D unresolved. The germline gives CDR1 ENHRY, CDR2 SYGVKD. CDR3 length equals 13 residues. V lost 7 bases and J lost 3, with 13 bases in between. For the CDR3, the DNA is TGTGCCATCAATCCTGCTCCGAGCTACGAGCAGTACTTC. Its protein is CAINPAPSYEQYF.

In this sample, this clonotype turned up a few times. The rearrangement joins TRBV6-2 or TRBV6-3 to TRBJ2-5; the match to TRBD1 covers 9 bases. Germline V gene sequence: CDR1 MNHEY, CDR2 SVGEGT. This CDR3 region has 15 residues. The V segment lost 6 bases and the J segment 5 bases; nucleotides outside the gene matches: 10. CDR3 nucleotide sequence: TGTGCCAGCAGCCCCGGGGACAGGGCGAAGGAGACCCAGTACTTC. Translating it yields CASSPGDRAKETQYF.

V gene TRBV7-2 combines with J gene TRBJ2-1, with D possibly being TRBD2 (6 bases). With 5 bases removed from V and 4 bases from J, the gap between germline ends came to 18 bases. Germline V gene data show CDR1 as SGHTA and CDR2 as FQGNSA. The CDR3 contains 16 residues. CDR3 amino acids: CASSPPPGLTYNEQFF. The CDR3 bases are TGTGCCAGCAGCCCACCTCCGGGACTTACTTACAATGAGCAGTTCTTC.

The gene calls are TRBV2 and TRBJ1-1; D unresolved. CDR1 is SNHLY and CDR2 is FYNNEI in the germline V gene. The CDR3 is made up of 12 amino acids. Trimming stripped 4 bases from V and 10 bases from J, with 13 bases between. The CDR3 DNA sequence: TGTGCCAGCAGTGTTGGAAAGGGTAGAGCTTTCTTT. Residues: CASSVGKGRAFF.

This clonotype was counted only a few times. This chain joins TRBV20-1 and TRBJ1-4, with D tentatively TRBD1 (5 bases). Germline V gene data show CDR1 as DFQATT and CDR2 as SNEGSKA (reference sequence). This CDR3 is 14 amino acids long. Trimming took off 0 bases at V and 7 bases at J, with 12 bases between the two ends. CDR3 sequence reads: CSARDQGRGEKLFF. The CDR3 bases are TGCAGTGCTAGAGATCAGGGAAGGGGTGAAAAACTGTTTTTT.

This clonotype was seen only a few times. The chain uses TRBV6-2 or TRBV6-3 and TRBJ1-2, with 7 bases matching TRBD1. The germline V gene encodes CDR1 MNHEY and CDR2 SVGEGT. CDR3 size: 15 residues. V lost 6 bases and J lost 4; bases outside the gene matches: 11. The CDR3 is CASRPGGGGFYGYTF. CDR3 DNA sequence: TGTGCCAGCAGGCCGGGAGGGGGCGGATTCTATGGCTACACCTTC.

J is TRBJ1-4 and V is TRBV4-1, with D maybe TRBD1 (6 bases). This CDR3 has 15 residues. CDR1 is MGHRA and CDR2 is YSYEKL in the germline V gene. Trimming took 1 base from V and 4 from J, leaving 10 bases between them. The chain's CDR3 is CASSQGDRSNEKLFF. The CDR3 region has the DNA TGCGCCAGCAGCCAAGGAGACAGGAGTAATGAAAAACTGTTTTTT.

This clonotype has only a few counts. The chain couples TRBV6-2 or TRBV6-3 to TRBJ2-3, with TRBD2 identical over 9 bases. The ends lost 2 bases at V and 4 bases at J; junction bases unmatched: 10. CDR1 MNHEY and CDR2 SVGEGT come from the germline V gene. The CDR3 spans 17 residues. CDR3 coding DNA: TGTGCCAGCAGTTACGACAGAGCGGGAGGATGGGCAGATACGCAGTATTTT. Translation gives CASSYDRAGGWADTQYF.

The chain links TRBV10-3 to TRBJ2-3; D gene ambiguous. The germline CDR1 and CDR2 sequences are ENHRY and SYGVKD. The CDR3 has 11 amino acids. Trimming removed 10 bases at V and 2 bases at J, with 7 bases between. The CDR3 DNA is TGTGCCACAAGCGACACAGATACGCAGTATTTT. Translating it yields CATSDTDTQYF.

The chain uses TRBV2 and TRBJ1-6, with D perhaps matching TRBD1 (5 bases). This CDR3 has 16 residues. Trimming removed 4 bases from V and 10 bases from J, with 20 bases in between. Per the germline V gene, CDR1 is SNHLY and CDR2 is FYNNEI. The CDR3 protein is CASSVVIGRVESPLHF. The DNA of the CDR3 is TGTGCCAGCAGTGTCGTGATTGGCAGGGTAGAGTCACCCCTCCACTTT. Drawing the rest from reference TRBV2 and TRBJ1-6, the complete variable domain is EPEVTQTPSHQVTQMGQEVILRCVPISNHLYFYWYRQILGQKVEFLVSFYNNEISEKSEIFDDQFSVERPDGSNFTLKIRSTKLEDSAMYFCASSVVIGRVESPLHFGNGTRLTVT.

The chain has TRBV4-3 and TRBJ1-6; D is possibly TRBD1 (5 bases). Germline V CDR1 and CDR2: LGHNA, YSLEER. V was cut by 4 bases and J by 6 bases, with 19 bases left in between. CDR3 length equals 17 residues. The CDR3 region has the DNA TGCGCCAGCAGCCGGTCGGGGGGGGACCGAAGTAATTCACCCCTCCACTTT. As protein: CASSRSGGDRSNSPLHF.

At least ten counts were recorded for this clonotype. The chain uses TRBV5-1 and TRBJ2-7, with 10 bases lining up with TRBD1. Germline values: CDR1 SGHRS, CDR2 YFSETQ. There are 14 residues in the CDR3. V lost 7 bases and J lost 4; bases outside the gene matches: 8. The CDR3 sequence: CASAWDRGFYEQYF. CDR3 coding DNA: TGCGCCAGCGCCTGGGACAGGGGCTTTTACGAGCAGTACTTC.

Here the CDR3 reads CASRDGTGGNSPLHF. In DNA form, the CDR3 reads TGCGCCAGCAGGGACGGGACAGGGGGAAATTCACCCCTCCACTTT. J is TRBJ1-6 and V is TRBV4-3; 11 positions agree with TRBD1. CDR1 is LGHNA and CDR2 is YSLEER in the germline V gene. The V and J ends lost 6 bases and 7 bases, in that order; junction bases with no gene match: 5. This CDR3 has 15 amino acids.

The sample holds one count of this clonotype. The chain has TRBV7-2 and TRBJ2-1, with 10 nucleotides matching TRBD2. Trimming at V came to 2 bases and at J to 9 bases, leaving 10 bases not matched to a gene. The CDR3 contains 16 residues. Germline CDR1 reads SGHTA; CDR2 reads FQGNSA. The CDR3, as DNA: TGTGCCAGCAGCTTAAAAGCGGGAGGGCCCATGGGTGAGCAGTTCTTC. This encodes CASSLKAGGPMGEQFF.

The V and J genes are TRBV24-1 and TRBJ1-1; D not resolved. This CDR3 has 15 amino acids. Germline CDR1 is KGHDR and CDR2 is SFDVKD. The germline V and J ends were trimmed by 3 bases and 5 bases, with 15 bases remaining between them. CDR3 nucleotides: TGTGCCACCAGTGATCCAAGGACTAGCGGGACTGAAGCTTTCTTT. It encodes CATSDPRTSGTEAFF.

The chain links TRBV18 to TRBJ2-2, with D possibly called TRBD1 or TRBD2 (5 bases each). From germline, CDR1 is KGHSH and CDR2 LQKENI. The CDR3 contains 16 residues. V was clipped by 3 bases and J by 2 bases, with 13 bases between them. The CDR3 region is CASSPRGVSNTGELFF. In DNA, the CDR3 is TGTGCCAGCTCACCGCGAGGGGTGAGCAACACCGGGGAGCTGTTTTTT.

This chain uses TRBV7-2 with TRBJ1-2; D possibly corresponds to TRBD1 (6 bases). Germline V CDR1 and CDR2: SGHTA, FQGNSA. The CDR3 is made up of 12 amino acids. V lost 5 bases to trimming and J lost 6 bases, with 10 bases between them. The CDR3 protein is CASSRDRNGYTF. The CDR3 DNA sequence: TGTGCCAGCAGCCGAGACAGGAATGGCTACACCTTC.

The chain carries TRBV29-1 and TRBJ2-5; 8 bases agree with TRBD1. The CDR3 has 13 residues. V lost 6 bases to trimming and J lost 2 bases; unmatched junction nucleotides: 5. The germline CDR1 and CDR2 sequences are SQVTM and ANQGSEA. The CDR3 nucleotides read TGCAGCGTCCGGGACAGGCGACAAGAGACCCAGTACTTC. This codes for CSVRDRRQETQYF.

This chain uses TRBV4-1 with TRBJ2-7, with TRBD1 matching 8 bases. The CDR3 has 14 residues. Losses at the gene ends were 2 bases for V and 6 bases for J; bases not matched to a gene: 6. Germline V CDR1 and CDR2: MGHRA, YSYEKL. CDR3 loop: CASSQPGQVSEQYF. The CDR3 region has the DNA TGCGCCAGCAGCCAACCGGGACAGGTTAGCGAGCAGTACTTC.